This TCR beta chain was retrieved from a study of blood T cell repertoires in COVID-19. Sequenced by immunoSEQ multiplex PCR; TCRdb stores in-frame clones only, minus some. The sample carries more than 150,000 clones, 80% recorded once. The length of the CDR3 is 15 residues. Trimming took off 5 bases at V and 1 base at J, with 14 bases between the two ends. The germline V gene encodes CDR1 LNHDA and CDR2 SQIVND (reference sequence). The receptor's source is a man in his 60s with acute or convalescent COVID-19. This chain uses TRBV19 with TRBJ1-2; possibly TRBD1 for D (5 bases). Sequenced material: peripheral blood. CDR3 sequence (DNA): TGTGCCAGTAGTTTCCAGGGCCCTATTAACTATGGCTACACCTTC. It is translated as CASSFQGPINYGYTF. The variable domain in full, with the rest retrieved from reference TRBV19 and TRBJ1-2, is DGGITQSPKYLFRKEGQNVTLSCEQNLNHDAMYWYRQDPGQGLRLIYYSQIVNDFQKGDIAEGYSVSREKKESFPLTVTSAQKNPTAFYLCASSFQGPINYGYTFGSGTRLTVV.